These 7 T cell receptor beta chains came from one sample sequenced in a study of radiotherapy plus CTLA-4 blockade in lung cancer. Clones were sequenced by immunoSEQ multiplex PCR, and TCRdb holds only the in-frame ones, with some missing. This sample has approximately 100,000 clones, with 70% to 90% found just once. The sequences come from peripheral blood, collected from a patient treated with radiotherapy plus ipilimumab. The receptors shown here come from a human donor with non-small cell lung cancer that progressed on radiotherapy plus ipilimumab. Some clones in this sample may be carry-over from other donors' samples.

The chain combines TRBV18 with TRBJ1-1; D remains unclear. Germline values: CDR1 KGHSH, CDR2 LQKENI. CDR3 length: 12 residues. With 1 base removed from V and 5 bases from J, the gap between germline ends came to 5 bases. CDR3 DNA: TGTGCCAGCTCACCACTTGAAACTGAAGCTTTCTTT. It translates to CASSPLETEAFF.

The chain has TRBV27 and TRBJ1-5; 7 bases match TRBD1. V trimming: 4 bases; J trimming: 0 bases; junction bases outside the gene matches: 6. The CDR3 has 16 residues. From germline, CDR1 is MNHEY and CDR2 SMNVEV (reference sequence). As DNA, the CDR3 is TGTGCCAGCAGTTCCTGGGGGACAGATAGCAATCAGCCCCAGCATTTT. Translation: CASSSWGTDSNQPQHF.

The rearrangement joins TRBV29-1 to TRBJ2-2, with D unclear. Germline loops: CDR1 SQVTM, CDR2 ANQGSEA. V was cut by 2 bases and J by 1 base, with 14 bases left in between. The CDR3 runs 16 residues. In DNA form, the CDR3 reads TGCAGCGTTGAACTACTGGAGCCTATGAACACCGGGGAGCTGTTTTTT. Translation gives CSVELLEPMNTGELFF.

The rearrangement links TRBV9 to TRBJ2-1; 8 nucleotides align to TRBD1. The CDR3 is 18 residues long. After removal of 4 bases from V and 2 bases from J, the junction contained 14 bases not matched to a gene. Looked up from germline, CDR1 is SGDLS and CDR2 is YYNGEE. The CDR3 DNA reads TGTGCCAGCAGCCTTCACCCCGGACAGGGAGCAACCTACAATGAGCAGTTCTTC. Its protein product is CASSLHPGQGATYNEQFF.

This rearrangement joins TRBV5-1 to TRBJ2-5, with D unresolved. The CDR3 contains 14 residues. Trimming removed 0 bases at V and 9 bases at J, with 15 bases between. Per germline, CDR1 SGHRS and CDR2 YFSETQ. The CDR3: CASSLEISQRSQYF. The CDR3 bases are TGCGCCAGCAGCTTGGAAATTAGTCAGAGGTCCCAGTACTTC. Supplemented by reference TRBV5-1 and TRBJ2-5, the full variable domain reads KAGVTQTPRYLIKTRGQQVTLSCSPISGHRSVSWYQQTPGQGLQFLFEYFSETQRNKGNFPGRFSGRQFSNSRSEMNVSTLELGDSALYLCASSLEISQRSQYFGPGTRLLVL.

The rearrangement uses TRBV6-5 and TRBJ1-1; a weak D match, TRBD1 (6 bases). The ends were cut back, 7 bases at V and 5 bases at J, with 20 bases in the middle. CDR1 and CDR2 (germline): MNHEY, SVGAGI. CDR3 length: 15 residues. CDR3 DNA: TGTGCCAGCAACCAACGTGGGGGCGAGCTGACTGAAGCTTTCTTT. Protein: CASNQRGGELTEAFF.

V gene TRBV7-3 combines with J gene TRBJ2-7; D is unresolved. Between the trimmed V and J ends, which lost 3 bases and 1 base, there was a span of 7 bases. The CDR3 runs to 13 residues. Germline V lookup: CDR1 SGHTA, CDR2 FQGTGA. The CDR3 protein is CASSFGPSYEQYF. As DNA, the CDR3 is TGTGCCAGCAGCTTCGGACCATCCTACGAGCAGTACTTC.